These T cell receptor beta chains were read from a single sample in a study of cytomegalovirus exposure and HLA in healthy donors. Measured with immunoSEQ multiplex PCR; TCRdb has only the in-frame clones, and not every one. The sample has 85,000 to 90,000 clones; about 66% are singletons. The sequenced sample was PBMCs. These TCRs come from a man aged 25 to 40 in good health and CMV-seronegative. Each CDR3 is given with its conserved first and last residue. The D gene is left open where the match is weak. The size field is filled for only some rows; it gives once, few, many or a size class.

TRBV5-1	.	TRBJ2-1	.	TGCGCCAGCAGCGTGGGAGGCTACAATGAGCAGTTCTTC	CASSVGGYNEQFF
TRBV5-1	.	TRBJ2-1	TRBD2	TGCGCCAGCAGCTTGTCTGCAGGGAGGGTAAATGAGCAGTTCTTC	CASSLSAGRVNEQFF
TRBV6-1	few	TRBJ1-6	.	TGTGCCAGCAGTATTCAGGCAGGGGACAATTCACCCCTCCACTTT	CASSIQAGDNSPLHF
TRBV14	few	TRBJ2-1	TRBD2	TGTGCCAGCAGGAGGGCGGGAGCTACCTACAATGAGCAGTTCTTC	CASRRAGATYNEQFF
TRBV27	few	TRBJ1-3	.	TGTGCCAGCAGTTCCTCCGGGAGGGGTTACGGAAACACCATATATTTT	CASSSSGRGYGNTIYF
TRBV2	.	TRBJ1-5	TRBD1	TGTGCCAGCAGTGATACAGGGGATAACCAGCCCCAGCATTTT	CASSDTGDNQPQHF
TRBV11-2	.	TRBJ2-7	.	TGTGCCAGCAGCTCATACGGACAGCGGAGCTACGAGCAGTACTTC	CASSSYGQRSYEQYF
TRBV29-1	few	TRBJ2-1	.	TGCAGCGTTAATCCTAACTCCTACAATGAGCAGTTCTTC	CSVNPNSYNEQFF
TRBV7-2	.	TRBJ2-3	.	TGTGCCAGCAGCTTCCAACTAGTCGGCACAGATACGCAGTATTTT	CASSFQLVGTDTQYF
TRBV6-6	.	TRBJ2-1	TRBD2	TGTGCCAGCAGGTCACTAGCGGAAGGATACAATGAGCAGTTCTTC	CASRSLAEGYNEQFF
TRBV19	.	TRBJ1-2	TRBD1	TGTGCCAGTAGTATCCGGGACAGATATGGCTACACCTTC	CASSIRDRYGYTF
TRBV5-4	.	TRBJ1-1	.	TGTGCCAGCAGCTTAGAATGGACAGACGAAGCTTTCTTT	CASSLEWTDEAFF
TRBV9	.	TRBJ2-7	.	TGTGCCAGCAGCGTAGACGCAGGGGACGAGCAGTACTTC	CASSVDAGDEQYF
TRBV6-4	.	TRBJ2-1	TRBD2	TGTGCCAGCAGTGACTCAACTAGCGGGGGAAACAATGAGCAGTTCTTC	CASSDSTSGGNNEQFF
TRBV7-9	.	TRBJ2-7	.	TGTGCCAGCAGCTTGCGGGACTCCTCCTACGAGCAGTACTTC	CASSLRDSSYEQYF
TRBV2	few	TRBJ1-4	TRBD1	TGTGCCAGCAGTTGGGACAGGCCGGCAACTAATGAAAAACTGTTTTTT	CASSWDRPATNEKLFF
TRBV5-4	.	TRBJ2-5	.	TGTGCCAGCAGCTTGCCAGCAGGTCAAGAGACCCAGTACTTC	CASSLPAGQETQYF
TRBV2	.	TRBJ1-2	.	TGTGCCAGCAGTAGAGGGAACTATGGCTACACCTTC	CASSRGNYGYTF
TRBV6-6	.	TRBJ2-5	TRBD1	TGTGCCAGCAGACCCCCGGGACAGGGATGGGAGACCCAGTACTTC	CASRPPGQGWETQYF
TRBV29-1	.	TRBJ1-2	TRBD1	TGCAGCGGGGGACAGGGACCGGGCGGTGGCTACACCTTC	CSGGQGPGGGYTF
TRBV9	few	TRBJ1-1	.	TGTGCCAGCAGCCCGATCAAATCGGTGCCTGAAGCTTTCTTT	CASSPIKSVPEAFF
TRBV29-1	few	TRBJ2-1	TRBD2	TGCAGCGTTGAGGCTAGCGGGGGGAAGGGGGTCGAGCAGTTCTTC	CSVEASGGKGVEQFF
TRBV7-2	.	TRBJ2-7	.	TGTGCCAGCAGCTTATTAGGAGGCGAGCAGTACTTC	CASSLLGGEQYF
TRBV6-5	.	TRBJ1-6	.	TGTGCCAGCAGTTTACAGGGTCTCAATAATTCACCCCTCCACTTT	CASSLQGLNNSPLHF
TRBV10-3	.	TRBJ1-2	.	TGTGCCATCAGTGAGTCTGGCAGGGGTGACGGCTACACCTTC	CAISESGRGDGYTF
TRBV27	.	TRBJ1-5	.	TGTGCCAGCAGTTTGGGGGCAACTAGCAATCAGCCCCAGCATTTT	CASSLGATSNQPQHF
TRBV30	.	TRBJ2-7	.	TGTGCCTGCGGGGGGCGCGAGCAGTACTTC	CACGGREQYF
TRBV30	few	TRBJ2-1	.	TGTGCCGGGCTGACAGGCCAATACAATGAGCAGTTCTTC	CAGLTGQYNEQFF
TRBV27	.	TRBJ1-5	.	TGTGCCAGCAGTCCCCGGGGGGCAGGGGTCCAGCCCCAGCATTTT	CASSPRGAGVQPQHF
TRBV27	.	TRBJ1-2	.	TGTGCCAGCAGTGCCCTCGGCTCAGGAAACCAAAGAGCTAACTATGGCTACACCTTC	CASSALGSGNQRANYGYTF
TRBV27	.	TRBJ2-1	TRBD1	TGTGCCAGCAGTTCGGACAGGGGGCCCTACAATGAGCAGTTCTTC	CASSSDRGPYNEQFF
TRBV29-1	.	TRBJ2-1	TRBD2	TGCAGCGCCGGACTAGCGGGATATAATGAGCAGTTCTTC	CSAGLAGYNEQFF
TRBV5-4	.	TRBJ2-1	TRBD2	TGTGCCAGCAGCTTGTGGCTAGCGGGGCACCAGGAGCAGTTCTTC	CASSLWLAGHQEQFF
TRBV5-1	.	TRBJ2-5	.	TGCGCCAGCAGCTTGGAGGGAGGGGGCCAAGAGACCCAGTACTTC	CASSLEGGGQETQYF
TRBV28	.	TRBJ1-4	.	TGTGCCAGCAGTTATAGCGGGGGTGAAAAACTGTTTTTT	CASSYSGGEKLFF
TRBV4-2	once	TRBJ2-7	.	TGTGCCAGCAGCCAAGATTTCGGTCTATCCTACGAGCAGTACTTC	CASSQDFGLSYEQYF
TRBV28	.	TRBJ1-5	TRBD1	TGTGCCAGCAGCCACAGGGGGATTGGCAATCAGCCCCAGCATTTT	CASSHRGIGNQPQHF
TRBV2	few	TRBJ2-7	.	TGTGCCAGCAGTGAAGCGGCAGGACTTTACGAGCAGTACTTC	CASSEAAGLYEQYF
TRBV6-5	.	TRBJ1-4	.	TGTGCCAGCAGGCGGACGGGGAATGAAAAACTGTTTTTT	CASRRTGNEKLFF
TRBV10-3	.	TRBJ2-6	.	TGTGCCATCAGTGATATGACGGGAGCTGGGGCCAACGTCCTGACTTTC	CAISDMTGAGANVLTF
TRBV5-4	.	TRBJ1-1	.	TGTGCCAGCAGCCCGAGAGGGGGGGAGCGGAACACTGAAGCTTTCTTT	CASSPRGGERNTEAFF
TRBV18	.	TRBJ2-7	TRBD1	TGTGCCAGCTCACCGTCGACCGGGACAGGGAACTACGAGCAGTACTTC	CASSPSTGTGNYEQYF
TRBV5-1	once	TRBJ2-1	TRBD2	TGCGCCAGCACCTTTAGCGGGGGGGCAATCAATGAGCAGTTCTTC	CASTFSGGAINEQFF
TRBV7-9	few	TRBJ2-1	TRBD2	TGTGCCAGCAGCTTACCTACCTCTAGCGGGAGGGCCAATGAGCAGTTCTTC	CASSLPTSSGRANEQFF
TRBV5-4	.	TRBJ2-2	.	TGTGCCAGCAGCCGACCGGGACACCACACCGGGGAGCTGTTTTTT	CASSRPGHHTGELFF
TRBV9	few	TRBJ2-3	TRBD2	TGTGCCAGCAGCGTAGTCGCGGGAGCCCCTAGCACAGATACGCAGTATTTT	CASSVVAGAPSTDTQYF